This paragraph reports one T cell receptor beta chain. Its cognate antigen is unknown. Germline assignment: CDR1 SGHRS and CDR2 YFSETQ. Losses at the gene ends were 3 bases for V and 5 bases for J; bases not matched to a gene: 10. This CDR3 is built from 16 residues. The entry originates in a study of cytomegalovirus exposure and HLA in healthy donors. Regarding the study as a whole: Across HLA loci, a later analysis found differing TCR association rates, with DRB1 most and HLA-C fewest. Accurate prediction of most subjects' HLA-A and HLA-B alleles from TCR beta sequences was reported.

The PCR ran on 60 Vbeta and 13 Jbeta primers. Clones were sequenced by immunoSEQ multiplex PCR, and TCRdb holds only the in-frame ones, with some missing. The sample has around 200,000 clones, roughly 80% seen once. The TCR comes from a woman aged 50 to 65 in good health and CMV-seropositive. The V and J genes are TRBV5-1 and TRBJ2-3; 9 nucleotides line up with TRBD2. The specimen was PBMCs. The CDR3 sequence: CASSSAGGGSEDTQYF. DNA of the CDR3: TGCGCCAGCAGCTCGGCGGGGGGGGGTTCGGAAGATACGCAGTATTTT.